This section outlines one T cell receptor beta chain sequence together with its context. Assay used: immunoSEQ multiplex PCR; TCRdb lists only in-frame clones, some missing. Here the sample spans tens of thousands of clones, less than 85% being singletons. The data were taken from a study of blood T cell repertoires in COVID-19. Germline loops: CDR1 SQVTM, CDR2 ANQGSEA. The ends were cut back, 4 bases at V and 4 bases at J, with 7 bases in the middle. The CDR3 runs 11 residues. The specimen was peripheral blood. This TCR derives from a man in his 60s with acute or convalescent COVID-19. V is TRBV29-1 and J is TRBJ1-1; D not certain. CDR3 sequence (DNA): TGCAGCGTTGGCGGAGCCACTGAAGCTTTCTTT. This translates into CSVGGATEAFF.